This T cell receptor (beta chain) derives from a study of T cells in Graves' hyperthyroidism and ophthalmopathy. Germline CDR1 reads SEHNR; CDR2 reads FQNEAQ (reference sequence). V was cut by 5 bases and J by 7 bases, with 15 bases left in between. The CDR3 contains 13 residues. RNA transcripts were the template for amplifying TCR beta CDR3 regions. Initially, a first-round RT-PCR of the TCR CDR3 employed the HTBI primer set. TCRdb recomputed calls from the multiplex PCR reads with MiXCR, one row per CDR3 protein. The data hold approximately 500,000 distinct CDR3 sequences, with 46% observed a single time.

The V call is TRBV7-9, the J call TRBJ2-7, with unresolved D. The sequence was collected from a woman under 30 with Graves' hyperthyroidism. The sample was peripheral blood or thyroid tissue (not recorded which). CDR3 in DNA: TGTGCCAGCAGCCCCACTCACTACAATGAGCAGTACTTC. Its translation: CASSPTHYNEQYF.